A single sample is the source of the 28 T cell receptor beta chains below, sequenced in a study of post-analysis software for immune sequencing data. Presence of unique molecular identifiers characterized the TCR beta cDNA libraries. TCRdb reprocessed the PCR reads with MiXCR, giving one entry per CDR3 protein. The table records 600,000 to 700,000 distinct CDR3 sequences, 55% to 60% of them present only once. Study-wide results and caveats: TRBV5-6, TRBV5-1 and TRBV20-1 were among several TRBV segments more frequent in patients than controls.

Antigens for these TCRs are unknown. Sample: blood. Receptors were obtained from a girl aged 2-10 years with multiple sclerosis.

This rearrangement joins TRBV20-1 to TRBJ2-6, with D possibly TRBD2 on 6 matching bases. V gave up 1 base and J gave up 3 bases, with 7 bases separating them. Germline assignment: CDR1 DFQATT and CDR2 SNEGSKA (reference sequence). This CDR3 spans 14 amino acids. DNA of the CDR3: TGCAGTGCTAGAGGGGGGGTTGGGGCCAACGTCCTGACTTTC. Protein product: CSARGGVGANVLTF.

The V gene is TRBV11-2, the J gene TRBJ2-1, with 9 bases identical to TRBD1. The germline V gene encodes CDR1 SGHAT and CDR2 FQNNGV. J lost 6 bases, V lost 3 bases, and 9 bases had no gene match. This CDR3 is 16 amino acids long. The CDR3 loop reads CASSFDSGTGRNEQFF. CDR3 bases: TGTGCCAGCAGCTTTGATTCCGGGACAGGGCGCAATGAGCAGTTCTTC.

This chain uses TRBV12-3 or TRBV12-4 with TRBJ2-1; D uncertain. V gave up 2 bases and J gave up 2 bases, with 10 bases separating them. The CDR3 consists of 15 residues. The CDR3 DNA reads as TGTGCCAGCAGTTTAAGGGTTTCGGCCTACAATGAGCAGTTCTTC. Translation: CASSLRVSAYNEQFF.

The chain links TRBV9 to TRBJ1-6; 7 bases map to TRBD1. The CDR3 length is 15 residues. The V gene end was trimmed by 3 bases and the J gene end by 7 bases; junction bases not matched to a gene: 7. CDR1 SGDLS and CDR2 YYNGEE come from the germline V gene. Here the CDR3 DNA reads TGTGCCAGCAGCGAGCGACAGGGATCCAATTCACCCCTCCACTTT. It yields the protein CASSERQGSNSPLHF.

The chain uses TRBV11-2 and TRBJ2-7; unclear D gene. Trimming stripped 5 bases from V and 2 bases from J, with 13 bases between. The CDR3 runs 14 residues. Germline V gene sequence: CDR1 SGHAT, CDR2 FQNNGV. DNA of the CDR3: TGTGCCAGCAGCACGACTCAAACCGCCTACGAGCAGTACTTC. It encodes CASSTTQTAYEQYF.

The chain has TRBV12-3 or TRBV12-4 and TRBJ1-6; D is uncertain. V shed 7 bases and J shed 14 bases, with 12 bases lying between them. This CDR3 region has 11 residues. The CDR3 loop reads CASKGSGALHF. CDR3 bases: TGTGCCAGCAAAGGGTCTGGGGCCCTCCACTTT.

This chain connects TRBV6-2 or TRBV6-3 to TRBJ1-1; D not resolved. This CDR3 region has 14 residues. CDR1 is MNHEY and CDR2 is SVGEGT in the germline V gene. Trimming shortened V by 5 bases and J by 1 base, and 11 bases separated the two germline ends. CDR3 sequence reads: CASSNPGPNTEAFF. CDR3 DNA sequence: TGTGCCAGCAGTAACCCGGGCCCGAACACTGAAGCTTTCTTT.

The genes are TRBV30 and TRBJ2-4; maybe TRBD2 (6 bases). CDR1 and CDR2 (germline): GTSNPN, SVGIG (reference sequence). V was clipped by 1 base and J by 10 bases, with 8 bases between them. The CDR3 consists of 11 residues. The CDR3 protein is CAWSDGGIQYF. DNA for the CDR3: TGTGCCTGGAGTGACGGAGGGATTCAGTACTTC.

This chain uses TRBV29-1 with TRBJ2-1, with a tentative D call TRBD1 (6 bases). Trimming pared 5 bases from V and 5 bases from J, leaving 16 bases between. Germline V CDR1 and CDR2: SQVTM, ANQGSEA. The CDR3 sequence is 14 residues long. DNA of the CDR3: TGCAGCGTTCGGCAGGGGCGTACCCACAATGAGCAGTTCTTC. Translation gives CSVRQGRTHNEQFF.

This chain connects TRBV30 to TRBJ2-1, with D perhaps TRBD1 (5 bases). This CDR3 region has 15 residues. V was pared by 1 base and J by 0 bases, with 10 bases between. Looked up from germline, CDR1 is GTSNPN and CDR2 is SVGIG (reference sequence). DNA for the CDR3: TGTGCCTGGAGTGAAGGGGCAAGCTCCTACAATGAGCAGTTCTTC. This translates into CAWSEGASSYNEQFF.

The chain couples TRBV10-3 to TRBJ2-5; D may be TRBD2 (6 bases). The CDR3 has 15 residues. Germline CDR1 ENHRY, CDR2 SYGVKD. V was shortened by 0 bases and J by 4 bases, with 12 bases between the two germline ends. Here the CDR3 reads CAISESDGGRETQYF. The CDR3 DNA follows: TGTGCCATCAGTGAGTCAGACGGGGGACGAGAGACCCAGTACTTC.

The chain couples TRBV6-5 to TRBJ2-1; 9 bases match TRBD2. Germline CDR1 reads MNHEY; CDR2 reads SVGAGI. J lost 4 bases, V lost 2 bases, and 6 bases had no gene match. The CDR3 has 16 residues. CDR3 residues: CASSYSAAGGYNEQFF. In DNA form, the CDR3 reads TGTGCCAGCAGTTACAGCGCGGCGGGGGGGTACAATGAGCAGTTCTTC.

The count of this clonotype is one. A junction end diverges from the germline sequence, so it may reflect a read error. The chain joins TRBV14 to TRBJ2-3; D is unclear. This CDR3 is built from 14 residues. The V gene's germline CDR1 is SGHDN and CDR2 FVKESK. The CDR3 region has the DNA TGTGCCAGCAGCCAACGGATAAGCACAGATACGCGGTATTTT. Amino acid sequence: CASSQRISTDTRYF.

This clonotype was seen a single time. This chain uses TRBV4-3 with TRBJ2-1; TRBD2 matches 14 bases. The CDR3 runs to 17 residues. J was trimmed by 7 bases and V by 3 bases; bases with no gene match: 8. Germline V gene sequence: CDR1 LGHNA, CDR2 YSLEER. CDR3 in DNA: TGCGCCAGCAGCCAGAGACTAGCGGGGGGGCCGCGAAATGAGCAGTTCTTC. Its translation is CASSQRLAGGPRNEQFF.

The V call is TRBV7-2, the J call TRBJ2-6; D possibly uses TRBD1 or TRBD2 (6 bases each). Germline lookup yields CDR1 SGHTA and CDR2 FQGNSA. V lost 5 bases to trimming and J lost 0 bases, with 14 bases between them. This CDR3 contains 17 residues. CDR3 DNA sequence: TGTGCCAGCAGCCCGTGGGGGGCGGGCTCTGGGGCCAACGTCCTGACTTTC. Translated, it gives CASSPWGAGSGANVLTF.

The CDR3 nucleotides are TGTGCCAGCAGCCTAGACTTGAGGGAGATAAATGAGCAGTTCTTC. This sequence encodes CASSLDLREINEQFF. The rearrangement links TRBV7-3 to TRBJ2-1; a weak D match, TRBD2 (5 bases). The V gene lost 5 bases and the J gene lost 7 bases, with 18 bases spanning the gap. Germline V CDR1 and CDR2: SGHTA, FQGTGA. The CDR3 sequence is 15 residues long.

V usage is TRBV20-1 and J usage is TRBJ2-1; no reliable D call. The CDR3 covers 12 residues. CDR1 is DFQATT and CDR2 is SNEGSKA in the germline V gene (reference sequence). V lost 2 bases to trimming and J lost 4 bases, with 6 bases between them. The DNA of the CDR3 is TGCAGTGCTAGACGGTCTTACAATGAGCAGTTCTTC. Its protein is CSARRSYNEQFF.

The V and J genes are TRBV20-1 and TRBJ2-7, with TRBD1 matching 8 bases. Germline V gene data show CDR1 as DFQATT and CDR2 as SNEGSKA (reference sequence). V was clipped by 5 bases and J by 6 bases; unmatched bases: 3. The CDR3 loop spans 11 amino acids. The CDR3 loop is CSAHRGSEQYF. The CDR3 bases are TGCAGTGCTCACAGGGGGAGCGAGCAGTACTTC.

The DNA of the CDR3 is TGCAGCGTTGGTGGGCAGGGGCCCCATGGTAGTATCACAGATACGCAGTATTTT. Translated, it gives CSVGGQGPHGSITDTQYF. The chain couples TRBV29-1 to TRBJ2-3; possible D gene TRBD1, 6 bases. The CDR3 has 18 residues. The germline CDR1 and CDR2 sequences are SQVTM and ANQGSEA. The V and J ends lost 4 bases and 2 bases respectively, with 25 bases between them.

The DNA for the CDR3 is TGTGCCACCAGGGCTACAGGGAGCGATGAGCAGTTCTTC. It is translated as CATRATGSDEQFF. The chain employs TRBV24-1 and TRBJ2-1; TRBD1 might be the D (6 bases). Between the trimmed V and J ends, which lost 7 bases and 8 bases, there was a span of 14 bases. This CDR3 spans 13 amino acids. Germline CDR1 reads KGHDR; CDR2 reads SFDVKD.

The rearrangement uses TRBV27 and TRBJ2-5; D is tentatively TRBD1 or TRBD2 (6 bases each). V was clipped by 6 bases and J by 5 bases, with 19 bases between them. Germline CDR1 is MNHEY and CDR2 is SMNVEV (reference sequence). The CDR3 sequence is 15 residues long. The CDR3 region has the DNA TGTGCCAGCAGCCCAAAAACGGGGGCCAGGGAGACCCAGTACTTC. It encodes CASSPKTGARETQYF.

The rearrangement links TRBV12-3 or TRBV12-4 to TRBJ1-1; unclear D gene. The ends were cut back, 1 base at V and 5 bases at J, with 8 bases in the middle. The CDR3 length is 13 residues. CDR3 sequence (DNA): TGTGCCAGCAGTTTAGTCCCGGAAACTGAAGCTTTCTTT. This gives the protein CASSLVPETEAFF.

The chain combines TRBV29-1 with TRBJ2-7; TRBD2 is a possible D gene (5 bases). V dropped 2 bases and J dropped 2 bases, with 13 bases sitting between them. The CDR3 sequence is 14 residues long. Germline CDR1 and CDR2: SQVTM and ANQGSEA. CDR3 in amino acids: CSVEKGAGAYEQYF. The CDR3 coding sequence is TGCAGCGTTGAAAAGGGAGCTGGAGCCTACGAGCAGTACTTC.

This clonotype was observed a few times. The chain couples TRBV6-1 to TRBJ2-1, with 10 nucleotides matching TRBD1. V lost 5 bases to trimming and J lost 2 bases; unmatched junction nucleotides: 9. Per the germline V gene, CDR1 is MNHNS and CDR2 is SASEGT. CDR3 size: 17 residues. The CDR3 sequence: CASSPRTGTGAYNEQFF. For the CDR3, the DNA is TGTGCCAGCAGTCCCCGGACCGGGACAGGGGCCTACAATGAGCAGTTCTTC.

The chain employs TRBV12-3 or TRBV12-4 and TRBJ1-4; D is perhaps TRBD1 (5 bases). The CDR3 is 12 amino acids. Trimming took off 8 bases at V and 8 bases at J, with 12 bases between the two ends. CDR3 protein: CASGGPEEKLFF. Written as DNA, the CDR3 is TGTGCCAGCGGGGGACCGGAAGAAAAACTGTTTTTT.

CDR3 amino acids: CASTLSTSSYNEQFF. The CDR3 nucleotides are TGTGCCAGCACCCTTTCGACTAGCTCCTACAATGAGCAGTTCTTC. The genes are TRBV28 and TRBJ2-1, with a tentative D call TRBD2 (6 bases). This CDR3 region has 15 residues. Between the trimmed V and J ends, which lost 7 bases and 0 bases, there was a span of 13 bases. Germline CDR1 MDHEN, CDR2 SYDVKM.

This clonotype was recorded a few times. The rearrangement uses TRBV29-1 and TRBJ2-7, with TRBD2 as a possible D gene (5 bases). This CDR3 has 14 amino acids. The ends were cut back, 4 bases at V and 0 bases at J, with 13 bases in the middle. The germline gives CDR1 SQVTM, CDR2 ANQGSEA. This CDR3 is CSVAGVESSYEQYF. For the CDR3, the DNA is TGCAGCGTTGCCGGGGTCGAGAGCTCCTACGAGCAGTACTTC.

The V call is TRBV10-3, the J call TRBJ2-3, with TRBD2 matching 8 bases. The ends lost 4 bases at V and 6 bases at J; junction bases unmatched: 12. CDR3 length: 16 amino acids. Germline CDR1 is ENHRY and CDR2 is SYGVKD. The DNA of the CDR3 is TGTGCCATCAGTGTGACTAGCGCCTCCCCGACGGATACGCAGTATTTT. This codes for CAISVTSASPTDTQYF.